One and the same sample provided the 10 T cell receptor beta chains below, sequenced in a study of spatial heterogeneity in lung cancer. TCRdb processed the 5' RACE reads anew with MiXCR; each CDR3 protein has one entry. The repertoire consists of some 15,000 distinct CDR3 sequences, with almost 8% occurring once and the leading ten covering about 30%. Documented time point: sample taken at primary tumor resection. The sequenced material consisted of unsorted whole RNA from tumor, nontumor lung or frozen PBMC. The sample consisted of PBMCs, taken at surgery. These TCRs come from a female donor with early-stage non-small cell lung cancer.

This clonotype was counted ten times or more. The CDR3 sequence is CASSLVATGGSSSYNEQFF. The CDR3 region has the DNA TGTGCCAGCAGCTTAGTTGCGACAGGGGGTTCAAGCTCCTACAATGAGCAGTTCTTC. The chain is built from TRBV7-2 and TRBJ2-1; 9 bases are a match to TRBD1. This CDR3 has 19 residues. The germline V gene has CDR1 SGHTA and CDR2 FQGNSA. With V trimmed by 1 base and J by 0 bases, 10 bases remained unmatched.

There are many counts of this clonotype. V gene TRBV6-6 combines with J gene TRBJ2-1; D not certain. The CDR3 runs 14 residues. From germline, CDR1 is MNHNY and CDR2 SVGAGI (reference sequence). V shed 6 bases and J shed 1 base, with 10 bases lying between them. The CDR3 reads CASSAAKSYNEQFF. CDR3 coding DNA: TGTGCCAGCAGCGCCGCGAAGTCCTACAATGAGCAGTTCTTC.

This clonotype appeared many times. The V gene is TRBV29-1, the J gene TRBJ1-5; D ambiguous. This CDR3 comprises 12 residues. CDR1 and CDR2 (germline): SQVTM, ANQGSEA. V was pared by 7 bases and J by 7 bases, with 14 bases between. The CDR3: CSANWPGQPQHF. The CDR3 DNA reads as TGCAGCGCTAATTGGCCGGGGCAGCCCCAGCATTTT.

This clonotype was observed many times. For the CDR3, the DNA is TGCGCCAGCAGCCCTGGACAGGGAACAGATACGCAGTATTTT. It is translated as CASSPGQGTDTQYF. V and J are TRBV5-1 and TRBJ2-3, with 8 bases that match TRBD1. Trimming at V came to 4 bases and at J to 3 bases, leaving 4 bases not matched to a gene. Per the germline V gene, CDR1 is SGHRS and CDR2 is YFSETQ. The CDR3 covers 14 residues.

Sample share makes this clonotype medium-sized. The chain recombines TRBV12-3 or TRBV12-4 with TRBJ2-5; possibly TRBD2 for D (5 bases). There are 13 residues in the CDR3. V lost 3 bases and J lost 1, with 6 bases in between. CDR3 in amino acids: CASSFGLQETQYF. The CDR3 DNA is TGTGCCAGCAGTTTTGGACTCCAAGAGACCCAGTACTTC.

This clonotype appeared many times. The gene calls are TRBV12-3 or TRBV12-4 and TRBJ1-4; 9 positions agree with TRBD1. The CDR3 covers 14 residues. V gave up 6 bases and J gave up 8 bases; unmatched junction bases: 7. CDR3 bases: TGTGCCAGCAGCTCACAGGGGGCGCAGGAAAAACTGTTTTTT. This sequence encodes CASSSQGAQEKLFF.

This clonotype showed up just once. Being one base from a much bigger clone, this may be a read error. V gene TRBV7-2 combines with J gene TRBJ2-2; perhaps D is TRBD1 or TRBD2 (6 bases each). CDR3 size: 17 residues. V dropped 2 bases and J dropped 8 bases, with 21 bases sitting between them. Germline V gene sequence: CDR1 SGHTA, CDR2 FQGNSA. CDR3 in amino acids: CASSLTLIGQRVGELFF. The CDR3 DNA sequence: TGTGCCAGCAGCTTAACGTTAATAGGACAGCGGGTTGGGGAGCTGTTTTTT.

The chain employs TRBV6-2 or TRBV6-3 and TRBJ1-6; 9 bases agree with TRBD1. Germline V gene lookup returns CDR1 MNHEY and CDR2 SVGEGT. V shed 7 bases and J 9 bases; nucleotides not matched to a gene: 7. The CDR3 runs 14 residues. As DNA, the CDR3 is TGTGCCAGCACCTTGGGACAGGGAGGTTCACCCCTCCACTTT. Translated, it gives CASTLGQGGSPLHF.

The table lists this clonotype with many counts. V is TRBV28 and J is TRBJ2-7; D is ambiguous. This CDR3 has 11 amino acids. Germline-derived CDR1 and CDR2 are MDHEN and SYDVKM. Trimming took 3 bases from V and 6 from J, leaving 6 bases between them. The DNA of the CDR3 is TGTGCCAGCAGTTTTCCTAGCGAGCAGTACTTC. This gives the protein CASSFPSEQYF.

The rearrangement uses TRBV19 and TRBJ1-5, with TRBD1 identical over 11 bases. Germline CDR1 is LNHDA and CDR2 is SQIVND (reference sequence). The CDR3 runs to 15 residues. J gave up 5 bases and V 4 bases, and 4 bases lay outside the gene matches. CDR3 sequence reads: CASSTRTGGDQPQHF. The CDR3 nucleotides read TGTGCCAGTAGTACCCGGACAGGGGGCGATCAGCCCCAGCATTTT.